This T cell receptor (beta chain) was sequenced during a study of T cells after yellow fever vaccination (dated by TCRdb to the late 2010s). A note on the overall study: The SMART-Seq v4 Ultra Low Input RNA kit was used to prepare libraries from fractions with low cell numbers. To follow T-cell clones before and after both primary and booster YFV17D yellow fever vaccination, bulk TCR alpha and beta repertoires underwent longitudinal sequencing. Two healthy male donors made up the cohort, one aged 18 to 30 years and the other aged 30 to 40 years. Blood was drawn at multiple timepoints before and after primary and secondary immunization, with bulk PBMC replicates and cell subsets isolated.

Read against the paper, the sample's treatment or condition label means: live attenuated yellow fever vaccine strain. A standard Ficoll-Paque protocol was used to isolate PBMCs from peripheral blood. Dynabeads CD4 and CD8 positive selection kits were used to isolate CD4 and CD8 T-cell fractions. RNA was extracted with TriZol from bulk PBMCs, CD4 and CD8 fractions, and dextramer-positive and dextramer-negative fractions. Paper-wide results and their limitations: Only two donors were included in the study, so the extent to which the findings can be generalized is limited. A small fraction of clonotypes appeared in both the CD4 and CD8 compartments, likely as a result of convergent recombination. Computational filtering was required because FACS-sorted repertoires could contain abundant contaminating clonotypes from the bulk population. The secondary T-cell response was weaker than the primary response but faster, peaking on day 5 instead of day 15. After the booster, most of the clones that had expanded following primary vaccination were detected again (approximately 96% of CD4 and more than 85% of CD8), which suggests that memory was broadly maintained.

The CDR3 spans 18 residues, from the cysteine through the phenylalanine. Only the CDR3 DNA is retained, 54 bases long and in frame from the first base. According to the germline V gene, CDR1 reads SGHRS and CDR2 reads YFSETQ. V is reduced by 0 bases and J by 0 bases, leaving a spacing of 19 bases between them. Synthesis of TCR cDNA relied on 5'RACE template switching, a step that introduced a universal primer site along with unique molecular identifiers. Priming of cDNA synthesis was performed from both the TCR alpha and TCR beta constant segments. Library amplification involved two PCR steps, and the second step added sample barcodes and sequencing adapters. Sequencing of libraries was done on Illumina HiSeq 2500 (2x100 bp) or NovaSeq (2x150 bp). In the original analysis: Demultiplexing of reads and collapsing into UMI consensus sequences were performed with MIGEC, and V(D)J alignment was carried out with MiXCR. Vaccine-responding clonotypes were identified with edgeR using replicate PBMC samples, with FDR below 0.01 and a log2 fold change above 5 up to day 15 being required. CD4 or CD8 identity was assigned to each bulk clonotype according to whether the clonotype was present at higher abundance in the sequenced CD4 repertoire or the sequenced CD8 repertoire. TCRdb's own reprocessing of the public reads used fastp at Q25 and MiXCR and kept productive beta chains. Each entry merges the rows of one CDR3 protein and shows their most common DNA and genes. The V and J calls come from TCRdb's annotation, not from the publication. The sample includes under 300,000 distinct CDR3 sequences, with 6.9% observed a single time. The top ten hold approximately 0.85% of the sample.

In regard to this clonotype: Its antigen remains unidentified. Base qualities are not provided; no much larger clone lies one nucleotide away.

The chain is encoded by TRBV5-1 joined to TRBJ2-7; a tentative D call is TRBD1 (5 bases match). Specimen: CD4+ T cells sorted from PBMCs, collected 15 days after the yellow fever booster vaccination. This sequence originates from a man aged 25 to 40 who received the YFV17D yellow fever vaccine. The CDR3 reads CASSLGASGAGLSYEQYF. The bases read TGCGCCAGCAGCTTGGGAGCGTCTGGGGCAGGGCTCTCCTACGAGCAGTACTTC.